What follows are 6 T cell receptor beta chains derived from one specimen sequenced in a study of T cell responses to AZD1222 COVID-19 vaccine. The table came from immunoSEQ multiplex PCR; TCRdb's copy has only in-frame clones and leaves some out. The sample holds 150,000 to 160,000 clones, approximately 87% seen once. The starting material was peripheral blood, obtained on day 0 of MenACWY control vaccination. The receptors stem from an adult in good health.

V is TRBV21-1 and J is TRBJ2-2; the D call of TRBD2 is as the table states it, not checked on the DNA. TRBV21-1 is tagged as a pseudogene. The CDR3 has 16 amino acids. CDR3 bases: TGTGCCAGCAGCAAAGAGGGCAGGAGGTCCACCGGGGAGCTGTTTTTT. Protein sequence: CASSKEGRRSTGELFF.

The rearrangement joins TRBV3-1 (or the pseudogene TRBV3-2) to TRBJ1-2, with unresolved D. The V end lost 4 bases, the J end lost 3 bases, and 12 bases lay between the germline ends. Germline loops: CDR1 LGHDT, CDR2 YNNKEL (reference sequence). CDR3 length: 14 residues. The CDR3 region is CASSLQASDYGYTF. CDR3 sequence (DNA): TGTGCCAGCAGCCTCCAGGCCTCTGACTATGGCTACACCTTC.

The rearrangement links TRBV7-9 to TRBJ1-1; D is perhaps TRBD1 (5 bases). The V gene lost 9 bases and the J gene lost 5 bases, with 16 bases spanning the gap. This CDR3 region has 13 residues. The germline V gene encodes CDR1 SEHNR and CDR2 FQNEAQ (reference sequence). CDR3 region: CASRGQEGTEAFF. The DNA for the CDR3 is TGTGCCAGTAGAGGGCAGGAGGGGACTGAAGCTTTCTTT.

The V gene is TRBV5-4, the J gene TRBJ2-1; possible D gene TRBD2, 6 bases. V lost 6 bases, J lost 9 bases, and 19 bases lay in between. CDR3 length: 14 amino acids. From germline, CDR1 is SGHNT and CDR2 YYREEE (reference sequence). CDR3 amino acids: CASTSLTSKGEQFF. CDR3 bases: TGTGCCAGCACTTCCCTAACTAGCAAGGGTGAGCAGTTCTTC.

This clone was recorded once. The V call is TRBV30, the J call TRBJ1-6, with TRBD1 as a possible D gene (5 bases). The V end was cut by 2 bases, the J end by 7 bases, with 9 bases between. The CDR3 is 13 amino acids. CDR1 is GTSNPN and CDR2 is SVGIG in the germline V gene (reference sequence). The CDR3 region has the DNA TGTGCCTGGAGTAAGCAGGGAAATTCACCCCTCCACTTT. Translating it yields CAWSKQGNSPLHF. The full variable domain, with the rest looked up from reference TRBV30 and TRBJ1-6, is SQTIHQWPATLVQPVGSPLSLECTVEGTSNPNLYWYRQAAGRGLQLLFYSVGIGQISSEVPQNLSASRPQDRQFILSSKKLLLSDSGFYLCAWSKQGNSPLHFGNGTRLTVT.

The rearrangement uses TRBV24-1 and TRBJ2-3; D not certain. Germline CDR1 and CDR2: KGHDR and SFDVKD. With 1 base removed from V and 1 base from J, the gap between germline ends came to 11 bases. CDR3 length: 16 amino acids. The CDR3 DNA follows: TGTGCCACCAGTGATTTTGGCAGTGAGGGCACAGATACGCAGTATTTT. Translated, it gives CATSDFGSEGTDTQYF.